What follows are 22 T cell receptor beta chains derived from one specimen sequenced in a study of blood T cell repertoires in COVID-19 (dated by TCRdb to the early 2020s). The library was built by means of the immunoSEQ multiplex PCR assay. As stored in TCRdb, this immuneACCESS dataset retains in-frame rearrangements with V and J assigned. A fraction of the clones does not appear; measured against another copy, unresolved V genes explain less than half of the discrepancy, and the remainder lacks a known reason. Recorded for this sample are 200,000 to 250,000 clones; about nine tenths of them occurred a single time. The ten largest clones capture around 6.5% of the sample. The specimen sequenced was peripheral blood. The receptors derive from a man aged 55 to 69 who had recovered from COVID-19.

This chain joins TRBV2 and TRBJ1-1, with 9 bases aligning to TRBD1. CDR3 length: 14 residues. Germline CDR1 and CDR2: SNHLY and FYNNEI. V dropped 4 bases and J dropped 4; count of bases not matched to a gene: 4. This CDR3 reads CASSGDRETTEAFF. In DNA, the CDR3 is TGTGCCAGCAGTGGGGACAGGGAGACCACTGAAGCTTTCTTT.

The chain carries TRBV6-2 or TRBV6-3 and TRBJ1-5; 9 bases line up with TRBD1. The CDR3 sequence is 17 residues long. CDR1 MNHEY and CDR2 SVGEGT come from the germline V gene. J lost 4 bases, V lost 0 bases, and 7 bases had no gene match. CDR3 residues: CASSYSGKGQGNQPQHF. CDR3 sequence (DNA): TGTGCCAGCAGTTACTCCGGGAAGGGACAGGGAAATCAGCCCCAGCATTTT.

The chain carries TRBV7-9 and TRBJ2-7; TRBD1 matches 8 bases. V was clipped by 5 bases and J by 5 bases; unmatched bases: 8. CDR1 and CDR2 from the germline V gene are SEHNR and FQNEAQ (reference sequence). The CDR3 has 14 residues. CDR3 residues: CASSPRTGYHEQYF. In DNA form, the CDR3 reads TGTGCCAGCAGCCCAAGGACAGGGTATCACGAGCAGTACTTC.

The rearrangement uses TRBV16 and TRBJ2-2; D not certain. V was shortened by 0 bases and J by 0 bases, with 11 bases between the two germline ends. Germline V gene sequence: CDR1 KGHSY, CDR2 FQNENV. The CDR3 runs to 17 residues. The DNA for the CDR3 is TGTGCCAGCAGCCAATCCCGACCGACAACGAACACCGGGGAGCTGTTTTTT. Translating it yields CASSQSRPTTNTGELFF.

V usage is TRBV27 and J usage is TRBJ1-2; D unclear. Trimming took off 3 bases at V and 0 bases at J, with 8 bases between the two ends. The CDR3 has 14 residues. The V gene's germline CDR1 is MNHEY and CDR2 SMNVEV (reference sequence). The DNA of the CDR3 is TGTGCCAGCAGTTTCGAGCCTTCTAACTATGGCTACACCTTC. Translating it yields CASSFEPSNYGYTF.

This clone has just a few counts. This chain uses TRBV6-2 or TRBV6-3 with TRBJ1-6; no clear D. The V and J ends lost 6 bases and 7 bases respectively, with 10 bases between them. The CDR3 consists of 13 residues. Germline V CDR1 and CDR2: MNHEY, SVGEGT. The CDR3 loop reads CASRPTGNSPLHF. The CDR3 DNA reads TGTGCCAGCAGACCTACCGGGAATTCACCCCTCCACTTT.

CDR3 in amino acids: CASSTRTEGNQPQHF. For the CDR3, the DNA is TGTGCCAGTAGTACCAGGACAGAGGGCAATCAGCCCCAGCATTTT. The chain employs TRBV19 and TRBJ1-5; possibly TRBD1 for D (6 bases). CDR3 length equals 15 residues. Trimming stripped 4 bases from V and 2 bases from J, with 12 bases between. Germline CDR1 is LNHDA and CDR2 is SQIVND (reference sequence).

This clone has only one observation. The CDR3 coding sequence is TGTGCCAGCAGCCTTGGGACTAGCGGGGACGAGCAGTACTTC. Translating it yields CASSLGTSGDEQYF. This sequence joins TRBV7-2 and TRBJ2-7, with 13 bases aligning to TRBD2. Looked up from germline, CDR1 is SGHTA and CDR2 is FQGNSA. J was trimmed by 5 bases and V by 5 bases; bases with no gene match: 3. The CDR3 extends over 14 amino acids.

This clone was observed a handful of times. The rearrangement uses TRBV19 and TRBJ2-7; a possible D gene is TRBD1 (6 bases). The V end was cut by 8 bases, the J end by 2 bases, with 16 bases between. The CDR3 totals 14 residues. The V gene's germline CDR1 is LNHDA and CDR2 SQIVND (reference sequence). CDR3: CASSARGVTYEQYF. In nucleotides, the CDR3 is TGTGCCAGTTCAGCCAGGGGAGTAACCTACGAGCAGTACTTC. Together with reference TRBV19 and TRBJ2-7, the CDR3 gives the full variable domain: DGGITQSPKYLFRKEGQNVTLSCEQNLNHDAMYWYRQDPGQGLRLIYYSQIVNDFQKGDIAEGYSVSREKKESFPLTVTSAQKNPTAFYLCASSARGVTYEQYFGPGTRLTVT.

This rearrangement joins TRBV4-1 to TRBJ2-1; D might be TRBD2 (5 bases). CDR3 length: 14 amino acids. Germline values: CDR1 MGHRA, CDR2 YSYEKL. V was cut by 2 bases and J by 15 bases, with 20 bases left in between. CDR3 nucleotide sequence: TGCGCCAGCAGCCAACCGGACTCCCCACCGGCCGGGTTCTTC. Translating it yields CASSQPDSPPAGFF.

The rearrangement links TRBV18 to TRBJ2-7; TRBD1 aligns across 7 bases. Germline-derived CDR1 and CDR2 are KGHSH and LQKENI. With V trimmed by 5 bases and J by 4 bases, 2 bases remained unmatched. This CDR3 has 12 residues. The CDR3 nucleotides are TGTGCCAGCTCAGGGACAGCATACGAGCAGTACTTC. This sequence encodes CASSGTAYEQYF. The variable domain in full, completed from reference TRBV18 and TRBJ2-7, reads NAGVMQNPRHLVRRRGQEARLRCSPMKGHSHVYWYRQLPEEGLKFMVYLQKENIIDESGMPKERFSAEFPKEGPSILRIQQVVRGDSAAYFCASSGTAYEQYFGPGTRLTVT.

This clone was seen a handful of times. In DNA, the CDR3 is TGTGCCAGCAGCTCCTGGACTAGCGGGAGAGGTACCGGGGAGCTGTTTTTT. The encoded protein is CASSSWTSGRGTGELFF. The chain carries TRBV11-2 and TRBJ2-2; 13 nucleotides match TRBD2. Germline-derived CDR1 and CDR2 are SGHAT and FQNNGV. The J segment lost 5 bases and the V segment lost 4 bases, leaving 7 bases of the junction unmatched. The CDR3 has 17 residues.

The rearrangement links TRBV5-1 to TRBJ2-7, with 9 bases matching TRBD1. The CDR3 has 16 amino acids. Germline V gene lookup returns CDR1 SGHRS and CDR2 YFSETQ. With V trimmed by 4 bases and J by 4 bases, 12 bases remained unmatched. The CDR3 region is CASSLRRTGDFYEQYF. CDR3 coding DNA: TGCGCCAGCAGCCTTCGGCGGACAGGGGATTTTTACGAGCAGTACTTC.

The chain links TRBV5-1 to TRBJ1-4; 9 bases align to TRBD1. Trimming took 4 bases from V and 7 from J; bases not matched to a gene: 8. The CDR3 runs 15 residues. The germline CDR1 and CDR2 sequences are SGHRS and YFSETQ. CDR3 sequence: CASSPGQGRIEKLFF. CDR3 sequence (DNA): TGCGCCAGCAGCCCAGGACAGGGGCGGATTGAAAAACTGTTTTTT.

The chain links TRBV10-3 to TRBJ1-1, with 9 bases identical to TRBD1. The germline gives CDR1 ENHRY, CDR2 SYGVKD. This CDR3 region has 14 residues. After removal of 5 bases from V and 6 bases from J, the junction contained 7 bases not matched to a gene. CDR3 nucleotides: TGTGCCATCAGTCTCCGGGACAGGGCCGCTGAAGCTTTCTTT. Protein sequence: CAISLRDRAAEAFF.

The J gene is TRBJ2-1, the V gene TRBV3-1 (or the pseudogene TRBV3-2); 7 bases line up with TRBD1. After removal of 4 bases from V and 7 bases from J, the junction contained 1 base not matched to a gene. This CDR3 has 12 amino acids. CDR1 and CDR2 from the germline V gene are LGHDT and YNNKEL (reference sequence). The chain's CDR3 is CASSRRGNEQFF. CDR3 bases: TGTGCCAGCAGCCGCAGGGGGAATGAGCAGTTCTTC.

The rearrangement links TRBV7-3 to TRBJ2-7; TRBD2 matches 12 bases. The length of the CDR3 is 18 residues. J gave up 2 bases and V 1 base, and 9 bases lay outside the gene matches. In germline, CDR1 is SGHTA, CDR2 FQGTGA. As DNA, the CDR3 is TGTGCCAGCAGCTTAATGGCTAGCGGGAGGGATCGCCCCTACGAGCAGTACTTC. It codes for CASSLMASGRDRPYEQYF.

The chain combines TRBV5-6 with TRBJ2-7; D is possibly TRBD1 (7 bases). With 4 bases removed from V and 5 bases from J, the gap between germline ends came to 13 bases. The length of the CDR3 is 13 residues. The germline gives CDR1 SGHDT, CDR2 YYEEEE. For the CDR3, the DNA is TGTGCCAGCAGCCGAACAGGGGAGGACGAGCAGTACTTC. Amino acids: CASSRTGEDEQYF. Filled out from reference TRBV5-6 and TRBJ2-7, the complete variable domain reads DAGVTQSPTHLIKTRGQQVTLRCSPKSGHDTVSWYQQALGQGPQFIFQYYEEEERQRGNFPDRFSGHQFPNYSSELNVNALLLGDSALYLCASSRTGEDEQYFGPGTRLTVT.

This chain connects TRBV9 to TRBJ1-2; D gene ambiguous. In germline, CDR1 is SGDLS, CDR2 YYNGEE. The V end lost 4 bases, the J end lost 0 bases, and 10 bases lay between the germline ends. The CDR3 is 14 residues long. The CDR3 reads CASSRSGANYGYTF. The CDR3 region has the DNA TGTGCCAGCAGCCGCAGTGGAGCTAACTATGGCTACACCTTC. The whole variable domain, remainder taken from reference TRBV9 and TRBJ1-2, is DSGVTQTPKHLITATGQRVTLRCSPRSGDLSVYWYQQSLDQGLQFLIQYYNGEERAKGNILERFSAQQFPDLHSELNLSSLELGDSALYFCASSRSGANYGYTFGSGTRLTVV.

The CDR3 here is CASHRRYNEQFF. The CDR3 nucleotides are TGTGCCAGCCACCGGCGGTACAATGAGCAGTTCTTC. The chain recombines TRBV7-3 with TRBJ2-1; D is undetermined. This CDR3 comprises 12 residues. Deletions cut 8 bases from V and 4 bases from J, with 9 bases between. Looked up from germline, CDR1 is SGHTA and CDR2 is FQGTGA. The full variable domain, rest sourced from reference TRBV7-3 and TRBJ2-1, is GAGVSQTPSNKVTEKGKYVELRCDPISGHTALYWYRQSLGQGPEFLIYFQGTGAADDSGLPNDRFFAVRPEGSVSTLKIQRTERGDSAVYLCASHRRYNEQFFGPGTRLTVL.

The chain carries TRBV6-5 and TRBJ2-7, with TRBD2 identical over 8 bases. V lost 0 bases, J lost 4 bases, and 8 bases stayed unmatched. The germline V gene has CDR1 MNHEY and CDR2 SVGAGI. CDR3 length: 16 residues. The CDR3 sequence is CASSYSGVAGLYEQYF. The CDR3 nucleotides read TGTGCCAGCAGTTACTCTGGGGTAGCGGGACTATACGAGCAGTACTTC.

The rearrangement joins TRBV2 to TRBJ2-7, with D tentatively TRBD1 (5 bases). CDR1 and CDR2 from the germline V gene are SNHLY and FYNNEI. V lost 6 bases and J 0 bases, leaving 15 bases between the germline ends. The CDR3 has 15 residues. The CDR3 region has the DNA TGTGCCAGCAGGTCTCTTCCCGACAGCTCCTACGAGCAGTACTTC. Translating it yields CASRSLPDSSYEQYF.